Presented here are 23 T cell receptor beta chains from one specimen sequenced in a study of cytomegalovirus exposure and HLA in healthy donors. It was with 60 Vbeta and 13 Jbeta primers that the PCR ran. Clones were sequenced by immunoSEQ multiplex PCR, and TCRdb holds only the in-frame ones, with some missing. This table holds around 150,000 clones, approximately 70% found once. The sequenced sample consisted of PBMCs. These receptors all stem from a man aged 35 to 55 in good health and CMV-seropositive.

The rearrangement links TRBV7-9 to TRBJ1-4; D might be TRBD1 (6 bases). The V end lost 5 bases, the J end lost 4 bases, and 11 bases lay between the germline ends. The CDR3 runs 14 residues. The germline gives CDR1 SEHNR, CDR2 FQNEAQ (reference sequence). The DNA of the CDR3 is TGTGCCAGCAGCCAGGGGCAGTATAATGAAAAACTGTTTTTT. Translated, it gives CASSQGQYNEKLFF.

The genes are TRBV5-1 and TRBJ2-4; 9 bases line up with TRBD2. Germline V gene data show CDR1 as SGHRS and CDR2 as YFSETQ. This CDR3 has 19 residues. J was trimmed by 0 bases and V by 1 base; bases with no gene match: 11. DNA of the CDR3: TGCGCCAGCAGCTTGATTATAGCGGGGGACACCCTAGCCAAAAACATTCAGTACTTC. It translates to CASSLIIAGDTLAKNIQYF. Based on the CDR3 plus reference TRBV5-1 and TRBJ2-4, the full variable domain is KAGVTQTPRYLIKTRGQQVTLSCSPISGHRSVSWYQQTPGQGLQFLFEYFSETQRNKGNFPGRFSGRQFSNSRSEMNVSTLELGDSALYLCASSLIIAGDTLAKNIQYFGAGTRLSVL.

This chain uses TRBV5-4 with TRBJ2-5, with TRBD2 matching 11 bases. The J segment lost 1 base and the V segment lost 1 base, leaving 0 bases of the junction unmatched. Germline V CDR1 and CDR2: SGHNT, YYREEE (reference sequence). This CDR3 comprises 15 residues. The CDR3 loop reads CASSLTSGGQETQYF. The CDR3 DNA reads TGTGCCAGCAGCTTGACTAGCGGGGGCCAAGAGACCCAGTACTTC.

This sequence joins TRBV7-6 and TRBJ2-7; D possibly corresponds to TRBD1 (6 bases). Trimming took off 4 bases at V and 3 bases at J, with 13 bases between the two ends. Germline CDR1 SGHVS, CDR2 FNYEAQ. This CDR3 has 14 residues. As DNA, the CDR3 is TGTGCCAGCAGCTCCAACCTACAGGGCTACGAGCAGTACTTC. Amino acids: CASSSNLQGYEQYF.

As regards this clone: In the same sample, other DNA sequences code for this CDR3. The chain employs TRBV2 and TRBJ2-7, with D perhaps TRBD2 (7 bases). Trimming took 7 bases from V and 7 from J, leaving 23 bases between them. Germline V CDR1 and CDR2: SNHLY, FYNNEI. CDR3 length: 15 residues. CDR3 coding DNA: TGTGCCAGCAAACCAAGGGGGGGCCCAGGCTATGAGCAGTACTTC. This encodes CASKPRGGPGYEQYF.

The V and J genes are TRBV10-1 and TRBJ1-3; no clear D gene. Trimming pared 1 base from V and 4 bases from J, leaving 5 bases between. This CDR3 is built from 13 residues. Germline values: CDR1 WNHNN, CDR2 SYGVQD (reference sequence). CDR3 sequence: CASSECRGNTIYF. CDR3 in DNA: TGCGCCAGCAGTGAGTGTCGGGGAAACACCATATATTTT.

V gene TRBV4-2 combines with J gene TRBJ2-1; TRBD2 agrees at 13 bases. This CDR3 region has 16 residues. V lost 4 bases, J lost 6 bases, and 6 bases stayed unmatched. Germline V lookup: CDR1 LGHNA, CDR2 YNFKEQ. The CDR3 DNA reads as TGTGCCAGCAGCCCACTAGCGGGGGGGCCGGGCAATGAGCAGTTCTTC. This encodes CASSPLAGGPGNEQFF.

The rearrangement links TRBV13 to TRBJ2-3; D not resolved. The germline CDR1 and CDR2 sequences are PRHDT and FYEKMQ (reference sequence). The CDR3 is 12 amino acids. Between the trimmed V and J ends, which lost 1 base and 5 bases, there was a span of 4 bases. In DNA, the CDR3 is TGTGCCAGCAGCTTAGACGGAGATACGCAGTATTTT. This translates into CASSLDGDTQYF.

The V call is TRBV6-4, the J call TRBJ2-7; 7 positions match TRBD2. The CDR3 covers 14 residues. CDR1 is MRHNA and CDR2 is SNTAGT in the germline V gene. V was pared by 8 bases and J by 4 bases, with 11 bases of the junction left unmatched. The CDR3 here is CASRRRAGSYEQYF. In nucleotides, the CDR3 is TGTGCCAGCCGAAGAAGAGCGGGATCATACGAGCAGTACTTC.

The chain employs TRBV7-3 and TRBJ2-3; 7 nucleotides align to TRBD1. Germline V lookup: CDR1 SGHTA, CDR2 FQGTGA. J gave up 4 bases and V 3 bases, and 4 bases lay outside the gene matches. The CDR3 length is 14 residues. CDR3 coding DNA: TGTGCCAGCAGCTTCGACAGGGCCCCAGATACGCAGTATTTT. Translation gives CASSFDRAPDTQYF.

The chain couples TRBV6-4 to TRBJ2-7; 12 bases map to TRBD2. The germline V gene has CDR1 MRHNA and CDR2 SNTAGT. The V gene end was trimmed by 8 bases and the J gene end by 5 bases; junction bases not matched to a gene: 7. This CDR3 spans 14 amino acids. In DNA form, the CDR3 reads TGTGCCAGCCTCCTAGCGGGGGGGTTTCACGAGCAGTACTTC. Translating gives CASLLAGGFHEQYF.

The chain employs TRBV30 and TRBJ2-2, with 7 bases that match TRBD1. Germline V lookup: CDR1 GTSNPN, CDR2 SVGIG (reference sequence). Losses at the gene ends were 3 bases for V and 4 bases for J; bases not matched to a gene: 5. This CDR3 contains 14 residues. The CDR3 bases are TGTGCCTGGAGGGTAACAGGGGTCACCGGGGAGCTGTTTTTT. As protein: CAWRVTGVTGELFF.

The CDR3 region has the DNA TGTGCCAGCACGCACTCGGGGGAACGCACAGATACGCAGTATTTT. It specifies CASTHSGERTDTQYF. The rearrangement uses TRBV9 and TRBJ2-3; a weak D match, TRBD2 (6 bases). The germline V gene has CDR1 SGDLS and CDR2 YYNGEE. The CDR3 spans 15 residues. V lost 6 bases and J 1 base, leaving 15 bases between the germline ends.

The chain recombines TRBV7-3 with TRBJ1-5, with D possibly being TRBD1 (5 bases). V was clipped by 1 base and J by 7 bases, with 8 bases between them. This CDR3 is 13 amino acids long. Germline V CDR1 and CDR2: SGHTA, FQGTGA. CDR3 loop: CASSLSQGQPQHF. CDR3 nucleotide sequence: TGTGCCAGCAGCTTAAGTCAGGGCCAGCCCCAGCATTTT. Full variable domain (outside the CDR3, taken from reference TRBV7-3 and TRBJ1-5): GAGVSQTPSNKVTEKGKYVELRCDPISGHTALYWYRQSLGQGPEFLIYFQGTGAADDSGLPNDRFFAVRPEGSVSTLKIQRTERGDSAVYLCASSLSQGQPQHFGDGTRLSIL.

The rearrangement links TRBV7-9 to TRBJ1-2; no reliable D call. The ends were cut back, 5 bases at V and 6 bases at J, with 16 bases in the middle. The CDR3 has 14 amino acids. The germline gives CDR1 SEHNR, CDR2 FQNEAQ (reference sequence). CDR3 residues: CASSPPGRWDGYTF. In nucleotides, the CDR3 is TGTGCCAGCAGCCCACCCGGGAGGTGGGATGGCTACACCTTC.

The gene calls are TRBV5-1 and TRBJ2-3; maybe TRBD1 (6 bases). Germline V lookup: CDR1 SGHRS, CDR2 YFSETQ. The CDR3 runs 16 residues. The V and J ends lost 2 bases and 0 bases respectively, with 13 bases between them. The CDR3 DNA reads as TGCGCCAGCAGCTTCGGACAGCCGGCCAGCACAGATACGCAGTATTTT. Translating gives CASSFGQPASTDTQYF.

The rearrangement uses TRBV6-5 and TRBJ2-1; 7 bases fit TRBD1. Germline V CDR1 and CDR2: MNHEY, SVGAGI. The CDR3 length is 16 residues. Trimming at V came to 4 bases and at J to 4 bases, leaving 10 bases not matched to a gene. The chain's CDR3 is CASSFSRDRLYNEQFF. For the CDR3, the DNA is TGTGCCAGCAGTTTCTCCCGGGACAGACTATACAATGAGCAGTTCTTC.

This sequence joins TRBV7-9 and TRBJ2-2; 9 bases agree with TRBD1. The CDR3 runs to 17 residues. Germline lookup yields CDR1 SEHNR and CDR2 FQNEAQ (reference sequence). With 5 bases clipped from V and 7 bases from J, the junction kept 14 bases outside the gene matches. The CDR3 DNA reads as TGTGCCAGCAGCCGTCCCGGGACAGGGTTCTACGGCGGGGAGCTGTTTTTT. Its protein is CASSRPGTGFYGGELFF. Looking up the rest from reference TRBV7-9 and TRBJ2-2 gives the full variable domain: DTGVSQNPRHKITKRGQNVTFRCDPISEHNRLYWYRQTLGQGPEFLTYFQNEAQLEKSRLLSDRFSAERPKGSFSTLEIQRTEQGDSAMYLCASSRPGTGFYGGELFFGEGSRLTVL.

The chain couples TRBV7-9 to TRBJ2-7, with a weak D call TRBD1 (7 bases). Trimming pared 7 bases from V and 0 bases from J, leaving 16 bases between. CDR1 and CDR2 (germline): SEHNR, FQNEAQ (reference sequence). The CDR3 spans 15 residues. The CDR3 nucleotides are TGTGCCAGCACTTTGGACAGGCGGGACTCCTACGAGCAGTACTTC. This translates into CASTLDRRDSYEQYF.

This chain joins TRBV6-6 and TRBJ1-4, with D unresolved. This CDR3 is 13 amino acids long. V dropped 7 bases and J dropped 11 bases, with 17 bases sitting between them. Germline CDR1 and CDR2: MNHNY and SVGAGI (reference sequence). CDR3 DNA: TGTGCCAGCAAAACCGAAGGGAGAGAGAAACTGTTTTTT. This sequence encodes CASKTEGREKLFF.

J is TRBJ1-5 and V is TRBV19; D remains ambiguous. The ends were cut back, 7 bases at V and 1 base at J, with 20 bases in the middle. The CDR3 totals 17 residues. The germline V gene encodes CDR1 LNHDA and CDR2 SQIVND (reference sequence). CDR3 region: CASTPSGGRPSNQPQHF. CDR3 in DNA: TGTGCCAGTACCCCTTCCGGAGGGAGACCGAGCAATCAGCCCCAGCATTTT.

The chain has TRBV7-2 and TRBJ2-7, with TRBD2 matching over 7 bases. CDR1 is SGHTA, CDR2 FQGNSA, per germline. The CDR3 has 14 residues. The V and J ends lost 7 bases and 0 bases, in that order; junction bases with no gene match: 6. DNA of the CDR3: TGTGCCAGCATGGCGGGCGGGAGCTCCTACGAGCAGTACTTC. Its translation: CASMAGGSSYEQYF.

The chain joins TRBV13 to TRBJ2-7, with 9 bases matching TRBD1. V lost 4 bases and J lost 3; bases outside the gene matches: 4. The length of the CDR3 is 14 residues. The germline gives CDR1 PRHDT, CDR2 FYEKMQ (reference sequence). The CDR3 protein is CASSSGQGRYEQYF. The DNA for the CDR3 is TGTGCCAGCAGCTCCGGACAGGGGCGCTACGAGCAGTACTTC.